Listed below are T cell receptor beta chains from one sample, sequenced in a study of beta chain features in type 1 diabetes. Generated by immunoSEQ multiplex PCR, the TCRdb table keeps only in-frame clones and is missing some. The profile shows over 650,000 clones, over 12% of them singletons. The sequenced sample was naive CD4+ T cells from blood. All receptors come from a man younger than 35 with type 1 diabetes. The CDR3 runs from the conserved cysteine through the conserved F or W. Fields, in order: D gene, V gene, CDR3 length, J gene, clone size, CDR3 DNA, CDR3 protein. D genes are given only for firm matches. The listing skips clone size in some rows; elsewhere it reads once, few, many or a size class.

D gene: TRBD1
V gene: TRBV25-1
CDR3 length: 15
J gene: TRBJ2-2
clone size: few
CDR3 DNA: TGTGCCAGCAAATTGACAGGGGGTAACACCGGGGAGCTGTTTTTT
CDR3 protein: CASKLTGGNTGELFF

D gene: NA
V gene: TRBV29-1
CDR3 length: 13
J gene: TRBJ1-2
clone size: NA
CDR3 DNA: TGCAGCGTTTTGACAGGCGCTAACTATGGCTACACCTTC
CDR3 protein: CSVLTGANYGYTF

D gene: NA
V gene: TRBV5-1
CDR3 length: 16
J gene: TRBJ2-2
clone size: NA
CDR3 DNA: TGCGCCAGCAGCTCTGTTGCCAGCGGGAACACCGGGGAGCTGTTTTTT
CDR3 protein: CASSSVASGNTGELFF

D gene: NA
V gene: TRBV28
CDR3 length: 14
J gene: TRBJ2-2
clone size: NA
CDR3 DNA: TGTGCCAGCACCCCCGCGGGTACGGACGGGGAGCTGTTTTTT
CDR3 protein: CASTPAGTDGELFF

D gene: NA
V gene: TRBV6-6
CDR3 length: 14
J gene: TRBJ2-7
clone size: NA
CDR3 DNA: TGTGCCAGCAGTGGGACTGGAAGCTCCTACGAGCAGTACTTC
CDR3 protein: CASSGTGSSYEQYF

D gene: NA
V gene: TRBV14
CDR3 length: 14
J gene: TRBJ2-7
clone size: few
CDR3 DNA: TGTGCCAGCAGCCCGTTGACACTTTCCTACGAGCAGTACTTC
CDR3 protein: CASSPLTLSYEQYF

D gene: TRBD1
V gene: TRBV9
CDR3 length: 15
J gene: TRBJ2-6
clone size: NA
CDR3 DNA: TGTGCCAGCAGCCCGGACAGGGCTGGGGCCAACGTCCTGACTTTC
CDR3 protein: CASSPDRAGANVLTF

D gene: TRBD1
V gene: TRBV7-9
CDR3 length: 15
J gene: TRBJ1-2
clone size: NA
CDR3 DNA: TGTGCCAGCAGCCCCCGACAGGGGGCCGGCTATGGCTACACCTTC
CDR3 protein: CASSPRQGAGYGYTF

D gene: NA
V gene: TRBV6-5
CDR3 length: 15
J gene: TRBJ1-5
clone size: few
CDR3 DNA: TGTGCCAGCAGCTCATCTACTACAGGGCGTCAGCCCCAGCATTTT
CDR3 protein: CASSSSTTGRQPQHF

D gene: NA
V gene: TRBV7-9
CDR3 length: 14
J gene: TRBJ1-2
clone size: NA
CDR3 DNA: TGTGCCAGCAGCTTTCAAGGATTAAACTATGGCTACACCTTC
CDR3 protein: CASSFQGLNYGYTF

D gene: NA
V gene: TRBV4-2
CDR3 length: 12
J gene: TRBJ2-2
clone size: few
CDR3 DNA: TGTGCCAGCAGCCAAGCGGCAAATGGGCTGTTTTTT
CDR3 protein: CASSQAANGLFF

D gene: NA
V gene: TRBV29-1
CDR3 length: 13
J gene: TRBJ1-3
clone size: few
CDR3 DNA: TGCAGCGTTGATGTAGGGACCGGAAACACCATATATTTT
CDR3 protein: CSVDVGTGNTIYF

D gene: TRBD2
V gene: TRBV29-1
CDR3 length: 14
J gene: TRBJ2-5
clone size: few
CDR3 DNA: TGCAGCGTTCGTCTAGCGGTAAACCAAGAGACCCAGTACTTC
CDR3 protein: CSVRLAVNQETQYF

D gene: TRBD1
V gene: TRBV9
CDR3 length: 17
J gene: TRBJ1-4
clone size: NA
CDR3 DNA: TGTGCCAGCAGCCCTGGGACAGGGGGCGAATTGAATGAAAAACTGTTTTTT
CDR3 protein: CASSPGTGGELNEKLFF

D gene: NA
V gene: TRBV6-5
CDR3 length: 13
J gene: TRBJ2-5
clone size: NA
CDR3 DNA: TGTGCCAGCAGGCCAACGGGGACAGAGACCCAGTACTTC
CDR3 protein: CASRPTGTETQYF

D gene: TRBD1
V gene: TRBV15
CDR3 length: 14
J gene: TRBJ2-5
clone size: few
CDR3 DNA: TGTGCCACCAGCAGATGGACAGGCCAAGAGACCCAGTACTTC
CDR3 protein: CATSRWTGQETQYF

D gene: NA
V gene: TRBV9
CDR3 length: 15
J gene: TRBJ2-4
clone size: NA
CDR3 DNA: TGTGCCAGCAGCGTCGGGGGGCTAGCCAAAAACATTCAGTACTTC
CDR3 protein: CASSVGGLAKNIQYF

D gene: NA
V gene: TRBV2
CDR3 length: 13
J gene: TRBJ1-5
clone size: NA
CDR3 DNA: TGTGCCAGCACTGGGACGGGGAATCAGCCCCAGCATTTT
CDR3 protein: CASTGTGNQPQHF